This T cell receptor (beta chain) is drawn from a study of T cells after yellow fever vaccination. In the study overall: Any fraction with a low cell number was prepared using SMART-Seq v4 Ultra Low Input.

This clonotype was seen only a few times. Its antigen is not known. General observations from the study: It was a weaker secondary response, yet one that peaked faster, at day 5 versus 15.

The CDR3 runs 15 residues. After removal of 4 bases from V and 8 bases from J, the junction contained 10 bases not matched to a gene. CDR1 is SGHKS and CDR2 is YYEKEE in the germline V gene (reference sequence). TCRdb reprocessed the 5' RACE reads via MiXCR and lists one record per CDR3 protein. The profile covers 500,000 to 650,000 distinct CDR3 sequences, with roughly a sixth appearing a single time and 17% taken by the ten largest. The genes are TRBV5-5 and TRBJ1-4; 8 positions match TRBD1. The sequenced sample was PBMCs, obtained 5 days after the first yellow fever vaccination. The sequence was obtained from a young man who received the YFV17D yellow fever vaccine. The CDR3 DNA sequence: TGTGCCAGCAGCCGATCACAGGGGGAAATAGAAAAACTGTTTTTT. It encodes CASSRSQGEIEKLFF. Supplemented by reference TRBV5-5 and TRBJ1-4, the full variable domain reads DAGVTQSPTHLIKTRGQQVTLRCSPISGHKSVSWYQQVLGQGPQFIFQYYEKEERGRGNFPDRFSARQFPNYSSELNVNALLLGDSALYLCASSRSQGEIEKLFFGSGTQLSVL.